A single sample gave rise to the 20 T cell receptor beta chains below, sequenced in a study of identical twins. Each CDR3 protein gets one entry after TCRdb re-called the 5' RACE reads with MiXCR. The data contain under 300,000 distinct CDR3 sequences, 12% of them singletons. The same specimen was also included in a second study, on yellow fever vaccine responses in identical twins.

Sequencing was performed on memory (CD45RO+) T cells sorted from blood. The receptors originated from a woman younger than 30 in good health.

The chain carries TRBV4-3 and TRBJ2-7; D might be TRBD1 (6 bases). V dropped 1 base and J dropped 3 bases, with 16 bases sitting between them. Germline CDR1 is LGHNA and CDR2 is YSLEER. This CDR3 is built from 16 residues. The CDR3 loop is CASSQGGPGTLYEQYF. The CDR3 DNA is TGCGCCAGCAGCCAAGGGGGGCCCGGGACACTCTACGAGCAGTACTTC.

This clonotype turned up a few times. The V and J genes are TRBV5-1 and TRBJ2-3; the D gene is possibly TRBD2 (5 bases). The CDR3 has 12 residues. Per the germline V gene, CDR1 is SGHRS and CDR2 is YFSETQ. Between the trimmed V and J ends, which lost 0 bases and 8 bases, there was a span of 7 bases. Here the CDR3 DNA reads TGCGCCAGCAGCTTGGGAGAGGGTACGCAGTATTTT. It is translated as CASSLGEGTQYF.

This clonotype showed up just a few times. This chain's CDR3 is CASSSRRVYEQYF. CDR3 sequence (DNA): TGTGCCAGCAGCTCCAGGAGGGTCTACGAGCAGTACTTC. This rearrangement joins TRBV7-2 to TRBJ2-7; D possibly corresponds to TRBD2 (6 bases). The ends were cut back, 4 bases at V and 3 bases at J, with 10 bases in the middle. The length of the CDR3 is 13 residues. Germline CDR1 SGHTA, CDR2 FQGNSA.

The table lists this clonotype with a few counts. The V and J genes are TRBV20-1 and TRBJ2-5; 15 nucleotides agree with TRBD2. This CDR3 is 20 amino acids long. The trim removed 3 bases at V and 2 bases at J, leaving 16 bases unmatched. Per germline, CDR1 DFQATT and CDR2 SNEGSKA (reference sequence). Here the CDR3 reads CSASDSGLAGGPHPQETQYF. In DNA form, the CDR3 reads TGCAGTGCTAGTGATTCCGGACTAGCGGGAGGGCCTCACCCACAAGAGACCCAGTACTTC.

This clonotype was counted a few times. V usage is TRBV7-2 and J usage is TRBJ2-7; TRBD1 matches 8 bases. Germline loops: CDR1 SGHTA, CDR2 FQGNSA. V was clipped by 5 bases and J by 5 bases; unmatched bases: 8. The CDR3 runs 14 residues. The CDR3 is CASSLQGAKNEQYF. CDR3 nucleotide sequence: TGTGCCAGCAGCCTTCAGGGGGCTAAAAACGAGCAGTACTTC.

This clonotype was seen more than once but under ten times. A read error may produce the germline difference seen at one junction end. V is TRBV7-7 and J is TRBJ2-3; no clear D gene. Germline CDR1 reads SSHAT; CDR2 reads FNYEAQ (reference sequence). There are 14 residues in the CDR3. The CDR3 nucleotides are TGTGCTAGCAGCTCGACACTCAGCACAGATACGCAGTATTTT. Its protein product is CASSSTLSTDTQYF.

V gene TRBV7-2 combines with J gene TRBJ2-7; D is unresolved. In germline, CDR1 is SGHTA, CDR2 FQGNSA. The V end lost 5 bases, the J end lost 7 bases, and 15 bases lay between the germline ends. The CDR3 totals 13 residues. The CDR3 sequence: CASSLRSGGEQYF. DNA for the CDR3: TGTGCCAGCAGCCTCCGAAGTGGCGGAGAGCAGTACTTC.

The chain combines TRBV3-1 with TRBJ2-5, with 14 bases fitting TRBD2. Trimming cost V 4 bases and J 7 bases; bases outside gene matches: 5. This CDR3 is 15 amino acids long. Germline V lookup: CDR1 LGHDT, CDR2 YNNKEL (reference sequence). CDR3 region: CASSPGTSGGATQYF. The DNA of the CDR3 is TGTGCCAGCAGCCCAGGGACTAGCGGGGGAGCGACCCAGTACTTC.

V gene TRBV20-1 combines with J gene TRBJ2-1; D is unresolved. The CDR3 sequence is 15 residues long. Germline V lookup: CDR1 DFQATT, CDR2 SNEGSKA (reference sequence). Trimming removed 5 bases at V and 3 bases at J, with 17 bases between. CDR3: CSADDPDGVYNEQFF. Written as DNA, the CDR3 is TGCAGTGCTGATGACCCGGACGGAGTCTACAATGAGCAGTTCTTC.

This clonotype has a handful of counts. The chain has TRBV25-1 and TRBJ2-7, with TRBD2 matching 8 bases. The CDR3 is 14 amino acids. V shed 6 bases, J shed 2 bases, and the junction held 6 bases outside the gene matches. Germline CDR1 is MGHDK and CDR2 is SYGVNS. CDR3 sequence reads: CASRTSGRAYEQYF. The CDR3 DNA is TGTGCCAGCAGGACCAGCGGGAGAGCCTACGAGCAGTACTTC.

This clonotype has more than one count but fewer than ten. Germline is not matched at one junction end, which may reflect a read error. J is TRBJ2-1 and V is TRBV20-1; the match to TRBD2 covers 11 bases. The CDR3 is made up of 11 amino acids. The germline V gene encodes CDR1 DFQATT and CDR2 SNEGSKA (reference sequence). The CDR3 coding sequence is TGCAGTGGTCGGCTAGCGGGAGGTTCCCCCTTC. The encoded protein is CSGRLAGGSPF.

There are a few counts of this clonotype. The chain recombines TRBV27 with TRBJ2-3; the D gene is possibly TRBD2 (6 bases). This CDR3 has 19 amino acids. V lost 4 bases, J lost 1 base, and 24 bases lay in between. Germline values: CDR1 MNHEY, CDR2 SMNVEV (reference sequence). CDR3 loop: CASSSPIHQRVGGTDTQYF. CDR3 DNA sequence: TGTGCCAGCAGTTCCCCAATTCATCAGCGGGTGGGGGGCACAGATACGCAGTATTTT.

The CDR3 region has the DNA TGTGCCAGCAGCCCAACAGGGACGATCTACGAGCAGTACTTC. This sequence encodes CASSPTGTIYEQYF. V is TRBV28 and J is TRBJ2-7, with a weak D call TRBD1 (6 bases). The CDR3 contains 14 residues. V was clipped by 6 bases and J by 3 bases, with 15 bases between them. The germline gives CDR1 MDHEN, CDR2 SYDVKM.

This clonotype showed up many times. This sequence joins TRBV12-3 or TRBV12-4 and TRBJ2-7; tentatively, D is TRBD2 (6 bases). The CDR3 is 15 residues long. V lost 8 bases and J lost 2, with 19 bases in between. The CDR3 spells CASRKGTGYTYEQYF. The DNA for the CDR3 is TGTGCCAGCCGAAAAGGGACTGGGTACACCTACGAGCAGTACTTC.

The V gene is TRBV5-1, the J gene TRBJ2-3; D ambiguous. V gave up 2 bases and J gave up 2 bases, with 9 bases separating them. In germline, CDR1 is SGHRS, CDR2 YFSETQ. This CDR3 contains 14 residues. The CDR3 DNA follows: TGCGCCAGCAGCTTAAACTGGATCACAGATACGCAGTATTTT. Protein sequence: CASSLNWITDTQYF.

This clonotype was seen a few times. The rearrangement links TRBV12-3 or TRBV12-4 to TRBJ2-1; D perhaps matches TRBD2 (5 bases). V lost 7 bases and J lost 2, with 12 bases in between. The CDR3 contains 14 residues. CDR3 amino acids: CASTPAVTYNEQFF. The CDR3 DNA reads as TGTGCCAGCACCCCAGCGGTAACCTACAATGAGCAGTTCTTC.

This clonotype was detected a few times. This rearrangement joins TRBV7-2 to TRBJ2-5; D not resolved. Germline V gene sequence: CDR1 SGHTA, CDR2 FQGNSA. The CDR3 runs to 13 residues. V was clipped by 5 bases and J by 9 bases, with 16 bases between them. The DNA of the CDR3 is TGTGCCAGCAGCCCCCGGGTCTCCTTGTCCCAGTACTTC. It encodes CASSPRVSLSQYF.

The gene calls are TRBV20-1 and TRBJ2-3; the D is unclear. The CDR3 has 11 residues. V lost 6 bases and J 10 bases, leaving 14 bases between the germline ends. The germline CDR1 and CDR2 sequences are DFQATT and SNEGSKA (reference sequence). Written as DNA, the CDR3 is TGCAGTGCGGAGATCGAGAATGCGCAGTATTTT. It specifies CSAEIENAQYF.

This clonotype appeared a few times. The gene calls are TRBV7-2 and TRBJ2-5; 16 bases agree with TRBD2. The CDR3 is made up of 17 amino acids. Germline CDR1 is SGHTA and CDR2 is FQGNSA. V lost 3 bases, J lost 5 bases, and 6 bases stayed unmatched. The CDR3 is CASSLGTSGGARETQYF. In nucleotides, the CDR3 is TGTGCCAGCAGCTTGGGGACTAGCGGGGGGGCACGCGAGACCCAGTACTTC. The full variable domain, in which reference TRBV7-2 and TRBJ2-5 provide the parts outside the CDR3, is GAGVSQSPSNKVTEKGKDVELRCDPISGHTALYWYRQSLGQGLEFLIYFQGNSAPDKSGLPSDRFSAERTGGSVSTLTIQRTQQEDSAVYLCASSLGTSGGARETQYFGPGTRLLVL.

This clonotype was picked up many times. The V and J genes are TRBV6-1 and TRBJ1-3; possibly TRBD1 for D (6 bases). CDR1 is MNHNS, CDR2 SASEGT, per germline. The CDR3 runs to 14 residues. Trimming took 8 bases from V and 0 from J, leaving 11 bases between them. For the CDR3, the DNA is TGTGCCAGCCGAGGGGGGAACTCTGGAAACACCATATATTTT. Encoded protein: CASRGGNSGNTIYF.